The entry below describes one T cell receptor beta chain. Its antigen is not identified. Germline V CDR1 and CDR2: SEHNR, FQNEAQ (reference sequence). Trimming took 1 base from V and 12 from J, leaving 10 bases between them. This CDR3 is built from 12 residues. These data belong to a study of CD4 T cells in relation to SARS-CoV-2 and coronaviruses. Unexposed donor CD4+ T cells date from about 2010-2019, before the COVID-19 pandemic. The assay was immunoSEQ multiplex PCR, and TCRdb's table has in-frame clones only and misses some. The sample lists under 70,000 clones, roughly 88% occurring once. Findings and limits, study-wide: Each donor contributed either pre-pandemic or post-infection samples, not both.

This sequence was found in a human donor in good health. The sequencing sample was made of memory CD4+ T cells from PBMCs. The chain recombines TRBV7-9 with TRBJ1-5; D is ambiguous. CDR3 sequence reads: CASSLEAQNQHF. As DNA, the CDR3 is TGTGCCAGCAGCTTAGAAGCCCAGAACCAGCATTTT. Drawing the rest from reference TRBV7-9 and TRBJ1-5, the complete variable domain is DTGVSQNPRHKITKRGQNVTFRCDPISEHNRLYWYRQTLGQGPEFLTYFQNEAQLEKSRLLSDRFSAERPKGSFSTLEIQRTEQGDSAMYLCASSLEAQNQHFGDGTRLSIL.